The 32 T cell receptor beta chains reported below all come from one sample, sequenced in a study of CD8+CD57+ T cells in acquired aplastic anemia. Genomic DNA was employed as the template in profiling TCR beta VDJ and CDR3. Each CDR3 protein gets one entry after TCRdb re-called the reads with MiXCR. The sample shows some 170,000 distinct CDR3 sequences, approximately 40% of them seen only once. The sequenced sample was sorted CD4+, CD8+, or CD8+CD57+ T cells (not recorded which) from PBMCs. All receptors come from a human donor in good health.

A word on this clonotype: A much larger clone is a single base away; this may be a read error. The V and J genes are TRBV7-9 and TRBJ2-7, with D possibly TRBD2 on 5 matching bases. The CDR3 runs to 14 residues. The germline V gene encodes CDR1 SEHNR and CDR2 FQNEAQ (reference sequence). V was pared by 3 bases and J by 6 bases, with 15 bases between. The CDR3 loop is CASSFGIGMPEQYF. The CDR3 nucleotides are TGTGCCAGCAGCTTCGGGATAGGAATGCCCGAGCAGTACTTC.

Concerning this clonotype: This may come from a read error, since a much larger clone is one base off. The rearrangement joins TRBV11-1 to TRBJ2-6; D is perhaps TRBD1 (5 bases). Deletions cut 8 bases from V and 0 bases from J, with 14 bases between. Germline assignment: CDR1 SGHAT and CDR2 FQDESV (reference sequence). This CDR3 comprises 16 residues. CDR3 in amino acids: CASGSGQISGANVLTF. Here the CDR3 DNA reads TGTGCCAGCGGTTCCGGACAAATCTCTGGGGCCAACGTCCTGACTTTC.

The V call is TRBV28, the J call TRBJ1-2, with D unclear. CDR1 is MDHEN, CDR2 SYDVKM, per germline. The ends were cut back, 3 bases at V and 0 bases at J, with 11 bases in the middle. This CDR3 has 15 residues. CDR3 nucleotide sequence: TGTGCCAGCAGTTTGGGTGAGGTATCTAACTATGGCTACACCTTC. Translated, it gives CASSLGEVSNYGYTF.

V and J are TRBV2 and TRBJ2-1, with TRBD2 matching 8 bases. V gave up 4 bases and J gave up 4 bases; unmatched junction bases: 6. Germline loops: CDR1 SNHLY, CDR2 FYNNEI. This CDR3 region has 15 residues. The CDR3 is CASSVGGGPYNEQFF. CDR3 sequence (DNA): TGTGCCAGCAGTGTTGGCGGGGGGCCGTACAATGAGCAGTTCTTC. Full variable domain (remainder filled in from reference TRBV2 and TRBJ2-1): EPEVTQTPSHQVTQMGQEVILRCVPISNHLYFYWYRQILGQKVEFLVSFYNNEISEKSEIFDDQFSVERPDGSNFTLKIRSTKLEDSAMYFCASSVGGGPYNEQFFGPGTRLTVL.

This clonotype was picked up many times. The CDR3 nucleotides are TGTGCCAGTAGTATCCTTGGCGCCGGTGGGGCCAACGTCCTGACTTTC. This encodes CASSILGAGGANVLTF. The V call is TRBV19, the J call TRBJ2-6; D is undetermined. Germline V gives CDR1 LNHDA, CDR2 SQIVND (reference sequence). The CDR3 contains 16 residues. V was shortened by 3 bases and J by 3 bases, with 12 bases between the two germline ends.

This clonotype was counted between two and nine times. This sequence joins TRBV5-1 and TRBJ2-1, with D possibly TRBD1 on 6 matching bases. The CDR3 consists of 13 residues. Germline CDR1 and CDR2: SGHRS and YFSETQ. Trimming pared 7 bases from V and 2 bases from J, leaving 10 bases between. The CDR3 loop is CASATGAYNEQFF. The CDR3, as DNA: TGCGCCAGCGCGACAGGCGCCTACAATGAGCAGTTCTTC.

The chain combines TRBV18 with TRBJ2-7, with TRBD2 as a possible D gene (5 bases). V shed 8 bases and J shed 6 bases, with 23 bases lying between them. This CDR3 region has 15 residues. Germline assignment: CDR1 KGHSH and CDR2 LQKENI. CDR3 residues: CASPSSRETWGEQYF. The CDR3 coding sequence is TGTGCCAGCCCATCCAGCCGGGAAACGTGGGGCGAGCAGTACTTC.

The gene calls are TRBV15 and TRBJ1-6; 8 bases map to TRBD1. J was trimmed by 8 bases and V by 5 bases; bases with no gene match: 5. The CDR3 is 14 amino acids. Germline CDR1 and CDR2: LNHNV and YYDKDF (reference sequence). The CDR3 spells CATSGGQEYSPLHF. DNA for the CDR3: TGTGCCACCAGCGGGGGACAGGAGTATTCACCCCTCCACTTT.

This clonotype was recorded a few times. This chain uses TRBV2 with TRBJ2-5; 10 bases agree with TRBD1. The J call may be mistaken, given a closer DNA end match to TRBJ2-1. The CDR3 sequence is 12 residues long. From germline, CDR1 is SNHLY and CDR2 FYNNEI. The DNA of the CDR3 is TGTGCCACCGCCGGGACAGGGGATGAGCAGTTCTTC. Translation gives CATAGTGDEQFF.

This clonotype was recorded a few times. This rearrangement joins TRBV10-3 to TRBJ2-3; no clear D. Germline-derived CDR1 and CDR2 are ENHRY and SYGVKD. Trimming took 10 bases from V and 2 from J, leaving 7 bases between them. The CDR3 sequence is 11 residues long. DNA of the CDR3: TGTGCCACGACCGACACAGATACGCAGTATTTT. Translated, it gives CATTDTDTQYF.

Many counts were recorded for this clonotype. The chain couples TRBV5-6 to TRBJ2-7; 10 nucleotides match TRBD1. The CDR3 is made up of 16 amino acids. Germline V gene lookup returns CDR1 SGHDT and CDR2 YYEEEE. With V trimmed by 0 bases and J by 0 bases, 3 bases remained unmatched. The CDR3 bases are TGTGCCAGCAGCTTGGCAGGGACAGGGGACTCCTACGAGCAGTACTTC. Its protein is CASSLAGTGDSYEQYF.

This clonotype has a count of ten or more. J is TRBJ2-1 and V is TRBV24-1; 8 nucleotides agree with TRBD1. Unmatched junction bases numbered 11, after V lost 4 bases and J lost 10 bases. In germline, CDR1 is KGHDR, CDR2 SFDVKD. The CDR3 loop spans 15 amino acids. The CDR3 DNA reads TGTGCCACCAGTGAACCCCGACAGGGGCCCAAGGAGCAGTTCTTC. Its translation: CATSEPRQGPKEQFF.

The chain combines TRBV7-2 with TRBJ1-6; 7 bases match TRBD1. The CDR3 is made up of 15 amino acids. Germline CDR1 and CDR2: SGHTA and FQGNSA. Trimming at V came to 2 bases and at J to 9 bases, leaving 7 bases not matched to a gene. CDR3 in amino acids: CASSLTGAVSSPLHF. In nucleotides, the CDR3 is TGTGCCAGCAGCTTAACAGGGGCGGTTAGTTCACCCCTCCACTTT.

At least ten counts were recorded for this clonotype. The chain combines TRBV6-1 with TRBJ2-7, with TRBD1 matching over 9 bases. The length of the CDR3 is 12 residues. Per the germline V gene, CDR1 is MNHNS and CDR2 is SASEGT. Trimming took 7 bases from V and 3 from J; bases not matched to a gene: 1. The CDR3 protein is CASTGQGYEQYF. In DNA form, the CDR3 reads TGTGCCAGCACGGGACAGGGCTACGAGCAGTACTTC.

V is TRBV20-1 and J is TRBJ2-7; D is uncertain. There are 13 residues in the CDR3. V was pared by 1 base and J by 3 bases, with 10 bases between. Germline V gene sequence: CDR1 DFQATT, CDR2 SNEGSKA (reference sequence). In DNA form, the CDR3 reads TGCAGTGCTAGAGGGAGAACTTACTACGAGCAGTACTTC. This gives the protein CSARGRTYYEQYF.

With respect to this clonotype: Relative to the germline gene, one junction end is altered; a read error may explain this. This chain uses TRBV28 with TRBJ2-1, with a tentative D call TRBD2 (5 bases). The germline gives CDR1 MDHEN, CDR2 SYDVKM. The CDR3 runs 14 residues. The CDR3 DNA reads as TGTGCCAGCATCAGCGGCAGCTCCCACAATGAGCAGTTCTTC. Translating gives CASISGSSHNEQFF.

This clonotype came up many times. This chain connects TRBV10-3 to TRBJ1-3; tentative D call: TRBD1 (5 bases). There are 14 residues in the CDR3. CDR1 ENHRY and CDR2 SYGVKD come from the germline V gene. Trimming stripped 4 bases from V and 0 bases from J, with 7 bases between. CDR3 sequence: CAISGTGSGNTIYF. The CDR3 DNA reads TGTGCCATCAGTGGTACAGGCTCTGGAAACACCATATATTTT.

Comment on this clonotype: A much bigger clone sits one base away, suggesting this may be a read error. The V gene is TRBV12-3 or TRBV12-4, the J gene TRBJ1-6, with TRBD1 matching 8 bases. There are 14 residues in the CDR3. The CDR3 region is CASSHGQGGSPLYF. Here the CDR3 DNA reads TGTGCCAGCAGCCACGGACAGGGTGGATCACCCCTCTACTTT.

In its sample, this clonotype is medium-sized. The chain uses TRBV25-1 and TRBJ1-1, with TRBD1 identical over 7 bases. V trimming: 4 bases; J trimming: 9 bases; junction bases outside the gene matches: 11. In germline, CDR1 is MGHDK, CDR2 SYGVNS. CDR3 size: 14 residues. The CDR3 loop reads CASSGDSRTRQAFF. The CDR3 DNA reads TGTGCCAGCAGTGGGGACAGCCGAACAAGGCAAGCTTTCTTT.

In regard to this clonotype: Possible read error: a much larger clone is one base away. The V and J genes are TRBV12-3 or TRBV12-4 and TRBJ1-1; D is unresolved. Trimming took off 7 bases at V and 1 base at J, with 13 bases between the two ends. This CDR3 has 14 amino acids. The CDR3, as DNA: TGTGCCAGCACCCAGGCAGTGCCGAACACTGAAGCTTTCTTT. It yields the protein CASTQAVPNTEAFF.

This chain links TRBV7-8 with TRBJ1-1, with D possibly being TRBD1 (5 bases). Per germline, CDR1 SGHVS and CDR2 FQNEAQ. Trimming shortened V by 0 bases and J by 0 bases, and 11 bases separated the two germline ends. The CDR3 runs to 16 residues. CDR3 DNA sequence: TGTGCCAGCAGCTTAGCGCCGGCAGGGATGAACACTGAAGCTTTCTTT. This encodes CASSLAPAGMNTEAFF.

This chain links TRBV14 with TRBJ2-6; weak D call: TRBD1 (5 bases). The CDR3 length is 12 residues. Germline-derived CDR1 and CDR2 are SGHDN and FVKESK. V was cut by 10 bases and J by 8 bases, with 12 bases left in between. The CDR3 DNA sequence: TGTGCCACCAGTCAGGACACCAACGTCCTGACTTTC. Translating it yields CATSQDTNVLTF.

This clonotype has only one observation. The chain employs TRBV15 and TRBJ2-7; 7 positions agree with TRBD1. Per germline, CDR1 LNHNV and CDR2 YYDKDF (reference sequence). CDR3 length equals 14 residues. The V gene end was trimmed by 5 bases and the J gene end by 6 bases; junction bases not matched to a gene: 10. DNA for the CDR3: TGTGCCACCAGCGGGAGACAGGGTCAAGCCGAGCAGTACTTC. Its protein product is CATSGRQGQAEQYF.

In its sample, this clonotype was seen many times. CDR3 residues: CASSQTSLTGELFF. The CDR3 nucleotides read TGTGCCAGCAGCCAAACTAGCCTCACCGGGGAGCTGTTTTTT. V and J are TRBV5-4 and TRBJ2-2; D perhaps matches TRBD2 (6 bases). Germline V gene data show CDR1 as SGHNT and CDR2 as YYREEE (reference sequence). The CDR3 is made up of 14 amino acids. Trimming took off 4 bases at V and 4 bases at J, with 11 bases between the two ends.

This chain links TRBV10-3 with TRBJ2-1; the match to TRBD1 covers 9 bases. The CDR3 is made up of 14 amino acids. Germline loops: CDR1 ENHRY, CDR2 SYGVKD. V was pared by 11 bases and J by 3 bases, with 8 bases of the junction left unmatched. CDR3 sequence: CASRTGDHYNEQFF. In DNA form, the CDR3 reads TGTGCCTCGCGGACAGGGGACCACTACAATGAGCAGTTCTTC.

CDR3 amino acids: CATSDSYGTSEQFF. Here the CDR3 DNA reads TGTGCCACCAGTGACTCCTACGGAACCAGTGAGCAGTTCTTC. The chain couples TRBV24-1 to TRBJ2-1; the D is unclear. The CDR3 is 14 residues long. V was pared by 4 bases and J by 9 bases, with 15 bases between. Germline assignment: CDR1 KGHDR and CDR2 SFDVKD.

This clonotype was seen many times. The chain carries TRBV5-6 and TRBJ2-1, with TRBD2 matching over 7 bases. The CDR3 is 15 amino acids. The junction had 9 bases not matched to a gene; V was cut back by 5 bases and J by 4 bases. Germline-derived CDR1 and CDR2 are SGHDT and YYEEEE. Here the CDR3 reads CASSLADFPYNEQFF. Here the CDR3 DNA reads TGTGCCAGCAGTCTAGCGGACTTTCCTTACAATGAGCAGTTCTTC.

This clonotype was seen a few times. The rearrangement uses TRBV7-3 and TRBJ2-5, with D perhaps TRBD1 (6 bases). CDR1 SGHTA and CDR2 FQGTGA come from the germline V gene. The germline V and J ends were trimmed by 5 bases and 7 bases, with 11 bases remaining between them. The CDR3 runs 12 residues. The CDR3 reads CASSQRGGTQYF. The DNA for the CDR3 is TGTGCCAGCAGCCAAAGAGGGGGGACCCAGTACTTC.

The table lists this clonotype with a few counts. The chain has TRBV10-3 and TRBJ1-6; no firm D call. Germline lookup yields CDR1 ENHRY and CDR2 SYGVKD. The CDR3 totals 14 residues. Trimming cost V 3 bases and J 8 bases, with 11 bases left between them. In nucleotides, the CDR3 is TGTGCCATCAGTGATTTGAGAGCAGATTCACCCCTCCACTTT. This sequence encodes CAISDLRADSPLHF.

CDR3 sequence (DNA): TGTGCCACCAGTGAAGCGGAGCAGCCCCAGCATTTT. Translating it yields CATSEAEQPQHF. The rearrangement links TRBV24-1 to TRBJ1-5; the D is unclear. The germline V gene encodes CDR1 KGHDR and CDR2 SFDVKD. V lost 4 bases and J lost 7, with 7 bases in between. The CDR3 is made up of 12 amino acids.

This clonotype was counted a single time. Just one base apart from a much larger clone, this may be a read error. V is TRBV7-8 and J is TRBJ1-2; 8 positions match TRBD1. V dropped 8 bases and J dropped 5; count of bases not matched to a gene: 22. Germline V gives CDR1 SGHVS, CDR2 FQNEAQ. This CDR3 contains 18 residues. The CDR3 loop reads CASGRSGPEGTGFYGYTF. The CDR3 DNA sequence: TGTGCCAGCGGCCGATCCGGCCCCGAGGGGACAGGATTTTATGGCTACACCTTC. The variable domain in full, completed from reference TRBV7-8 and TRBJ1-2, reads GAGVSQSPRYKVAKRGQDVALRCDPISGHVSLFWYQQALGQGPEFLTYFQNEAQLDKSGLPSDRFFAERPEGSVSTLKIQRTQQEDSAVYLCASGRSGPEGTGFYGYTFGSGTRLTVV.

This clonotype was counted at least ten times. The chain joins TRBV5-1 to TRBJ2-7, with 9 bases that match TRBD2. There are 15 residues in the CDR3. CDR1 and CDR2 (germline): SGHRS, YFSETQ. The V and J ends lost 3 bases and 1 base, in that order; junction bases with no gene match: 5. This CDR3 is CASSSSGGISYEQYF. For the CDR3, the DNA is TGCGCCAGCAGCTCGAGCGGGGGGATATCCTACGAGCAGTACTTC.